A single T cell receptor (beta chain) is shown here with its context. This sample was included in a study of cytomegalovirus exposure and HLA in healthy donors. PCR primers comprised 60 Vbeta and 13 Jbeta primers. Assay used: immunoSEQ multiplex PCR; TCRdb lists only in-frame clones, some missing. The sample consists of about 120,000 clones, 75% to 85% of them appearing once. Losses at the gene ends were 2 bases for V and 5 bases for J; bases not matched to a gene: 13. There are 18 residues in the CDR3. The germline V gene encodes CDR1 MDHEN and CDR2 SYDVKM. The sequence came from a man between 40 and 49 years old in good health and CMV-seronegative. The gene calls are TRBV28 and TRBJ2-5, with 11 bases identical to TRBD2. The specimen sequenced was PBMCs. The CDR3 reads CASSLPGLADWRKETQYF. CDR3 in DNA: TGTGCCAGCAGTTTACCGGGACTAGCGGACTGGCGGAAGGAGACCCAGTACTTC.